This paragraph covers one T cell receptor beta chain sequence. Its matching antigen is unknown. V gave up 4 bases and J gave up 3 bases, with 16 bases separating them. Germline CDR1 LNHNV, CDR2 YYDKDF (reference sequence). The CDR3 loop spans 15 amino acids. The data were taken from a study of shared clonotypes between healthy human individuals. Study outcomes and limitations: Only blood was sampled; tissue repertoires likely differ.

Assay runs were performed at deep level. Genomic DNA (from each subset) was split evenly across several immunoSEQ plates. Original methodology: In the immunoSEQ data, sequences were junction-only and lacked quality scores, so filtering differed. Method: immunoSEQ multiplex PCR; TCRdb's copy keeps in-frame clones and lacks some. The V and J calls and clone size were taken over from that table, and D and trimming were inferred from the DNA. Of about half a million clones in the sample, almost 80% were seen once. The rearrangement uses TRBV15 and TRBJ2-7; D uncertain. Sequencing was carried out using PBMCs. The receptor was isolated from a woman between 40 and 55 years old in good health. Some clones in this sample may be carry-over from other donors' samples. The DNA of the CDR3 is TGTGCCACCAGCAAGGATAGGGCTGATTACTACGAGCAGTACTTC. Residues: CATSKDRADYYEQYF.